Sequencing of this T cell receptor beta chain was carried out in a study of read filtering for tumor transcriptome and immune sequencing (dated by TCRdb to between 2020 and 2021). Notes on the research overall: The cohort had 17 male and approximately 15 female patients with a mean age of about 70 years, ranging from roughly 45 to 80. One of the main goals was to work out a read-filtering strategy for immune repertoire data, in particular whether clonotypes backed by only a single read should be removed. Using the same bone marrow samples, the study ran both targeted immune repertoire sequencing and bulk whole-transcriptome sequencing and then compared the TCR repertoires from each method. Per sample, about 3.5 to 11 million TCR-region mapped reads were obtained with IR-seq, compared with only 85 to 1273 with RNA-seq. By revised international staging, roughly 8 patients were R-ISS I, some 16 were R-ISS II and roughly 7 were R-ISS III. After DNase treatment, whole-transcriptome libraries were prepared with the TruSeq RNA Access Library Prep Kit.

The Immunoverse kit was used to build TCR libraries from 400 ng RNA, with molecular barcoded adaptors covering alpha/delta and beta/gamma chains. TCR library preparation was performed with the same RNA that was used for transcriptome sequencing. An Illumina HiSeq 4000 with 2 x 150 cycles was used to sequence the TCR libraries. On the authors' methods: With MiXCR, TCR reads were aligned to human V, D, J and C references and assembled into CDR3 clonotypes, with quality filtering and error correction included. The tcR package in R was used for analysis of clonotype counts and gene usage diversity. Raw mapping reads were checked after the RNA-seq reads had been mapped by STAR aligner version 2.5.3a onto the human GRCh37 genome. To test how sequencing depth affected the clonotypes detected, IR-seq fastq files were randomly downsampled with Seqtk 1.3. Using fastp trimming at Q25 and MiXCR clonotype assembly, TCRdb reanalyzed the public sequencing data and kept in-frame beta chains. Rows are combined by CDR3 protein, so each entry shows the most common genes and DNA. Here the V and J calls rest on TCRdb's processing, not on the authors' analysis. This sample comprises 39,000 or so distinct CDR3 sequences, more than 13% of them detected only once. The top ten clones comprise 6% to 7% of the sample.

This clonotype has ten or more counts. Its antigen is currently not known. One end of the junction varies from germline; a read error may be responsible. CDR1 DFQATT and CDR2 SNEGSKA were looked up in the germline V gene (reference sequence). There are 15 amino acids in the CDR3, from cysteine to phenylalanine inclusive. Just the 45-base CDR3 DNA is kept, in frame starting at base 1. On the study overall, not on this receptor specifically: Rather than purified T cells, the sorted CD138-negative fraction was a mixed bone marrow immune population. The correlation between IR-seq and RNA-seq shared clonotype proportions rose when single-read clonotypes were removed. Compared with RNA-seq, IR-seq captured clonotypes at much greater depth and more reliably, and a smaller IR-seq throughput was enough to identify most of the shared clonotypes. In IR-seq, single-read clonotypes were approximately 80% of clonotypes but approximately 3.2% of total reads; in RNA-seq they were roughly 72% of clonotypes and 35% to 55% of reads.

Each patient had bone marrow sampled at the time of active disease. Isolation of bone marrow mononuclear cells was performed by Ficoll-Hypaque density gradient centrifugation. CD138-negative cells were obtained by negative selection after labeling with CD138 magnetic microbeads on a MACS separator, removing myeloma plasma cells. The purity of the isolated cells was checked by flow cytometry with CD138 antibodies on an Attune NxT. Total RNA was extracted using TRIzol reagent and was quantified on a NanoDrop spectrophotometer. Paired RNA-seq and IR-seq were performed on the CD138-negative bone marrow sample of each patient.

Material: a population of CD138-negative cells sorted from bone marrow. In the paper's terms, the cell subset or site label means: bone marrow mononuclear cells depleted of CD138+ plasma/myeloma cells by negative magnetic selection. The rearranged chain carries TRBV20-1 and TRBJ2-7, with TRBD2 identical over 9 junction bases. This receptor was taken from a donor over 35 with multiple myeloma. The DNA is as follows: TGCGGTGCTAGAGATGGAGCGGGAGGCGCCTACGAGCAGTACTTC. It codes for CGARDGAGGAYEQYF.